These 26 T cell receptor beta chains came from one sample sequenced in a study of control samples from healthy donors and cancer patients. TCRdb's copy holds only in-frame clones and misses some; the assay was immunoSEQ multiplex PCR. The repertoire holds 190,000 or so clones, approximately 95% seen once, with more than 1.1% in the top ten. Sequencing was carried out using blood. These receptor sequences come from a young man in good health.

This chain connects TRBV7-9 to TRBJ2-1; 12 nucleotides line up with TRBD2. Germline CDR1 is SEHNR and CDR2 is FQNEAQ (reference sequence). The CDR3 has 15 amino acids. Germline trimming cut 5 bases from V and 8 bases from J; bases unmatched to any gene: 7. CDR3 sequence: CASSPSGGALDEQFF. CDR3 DNA sequence: TGTGCCAGCAGCCCTAGCGGGGGGGCCTTGGATGAGCAGTTCTTC.

J is TRBJ2-7 and V is TRBV3-1 (or the pseudogene TRBV3-2); 7 bases fit TRBD1. CDR1 is LGHDT, CDR2 YNNKEL, per germline (reference sequence). This CDR3 has 16 amino acids. V gave up 0 bases and J gave up 3 bases; unmatched junction bases: 8. DNA for the CDR3: TGTGCCAGCAGCCAAGATGTCGCCAGGGGGATCTACGAGCAGTACTTC. Protein product: CASSQDVARGIYEQYF.

The gene calls are TRBV5-4 and TRBJ2-5; D unresolved. This CDR3 has 13 amino acids. Per germline, CDR1 SGHNT and CDR2 YYREEE (reference sequence). The germline V and J ends were trimmed by 0 bases and 1 base, with 4 bases remaining between them. CDR3 DNA sequence: TGTGCCAGCAGCTTGGCCTCCCAAGAGACCCAGTACTTC. Its translation is CASSLASQETQYF. The whole variable domain, remainder taken from reference TRBV5-4 and TRBJ2-5, is ETGVTQSPTHLIKTRGQQVTLRCSSQSGHNTVSWYQQALGQGPQFIFQYYREEENGRGNFPPRFSGLQFPNYSSELNVNALELDDSALYLCASSLASQETQYFGPGTRLLVL.

The genes are TRBV9 and TRBJ2-7; 8 bases fit TRBD2. Unmatched junction bases numbered 8, after V lost 2 bases and J lost 7 bases. The CDR3 sequence is 14 residues long. Germline loops: CDR1 SGDLS, CDR2 YYNGEE. CDR3 bases: TGTGCCAGCAGCGTTCAAAGCGGGGGAGGGGAGCAGTACTTC. Its protein is CASSVQSGGGEQYF.

The rearrangement uses TRBV6-5 and TRBJ1-3; D ambiguous. From germline, CDR1 is MNHEY and CDR2 SVGAGI. Trimming left V 8 bases short and J 0 bases short, with 14 bases between. The CDR3 is 15 residues long. CDR3 DNA sequence: TGTGCCAGCGTAAGAGACATGGGCTCTGGAAACACCATATATTTT. As protein: CASVRDMGSGNTIYF.

For the CDR3, the DNA is TGTGCCAGCAGCCGATATCCCGACACAGGGGGAAACACCATATATTTT. Its protein product is CASSRYPDTGGNTIYF. The chain is built from TRBV3-1 (or the pseudogene TRBV3-2) and TRBJ1-3, with D tentatively TRBD1 (6 bases). The germline gives CDR1 LGHDT, CDR2 YNNKEL (reference sequence). Trimming took off 4 bases at V and 4 bases at J, with 17 bases between the two ends. The CDR3 has 16 amino acids.

The chain is built from TRBV4-1 and TRBJ1-5; unclear D gene. Germline-derived CDR1 and CDR2 are MGHRA and YSYEKL. Trimming cost V 0 bases and J 0 bases, with 12 bases left between them. The CDR3 covers 17 residues. CDR3: CASSQEGAVLSNQPQHF. The CDR3 DNA sequence: TGCGCCAGCAGCCAAGAGGGTGCAGTCCTTAGCAATCAGCCCCAGCATTTT.

V is TRBV19 and J is TRBJ2-1; D remains ambiguous. The ends were cut back, 6 bases at V and 4 bases at J, with 16 bases in the middle. Germline CDR1 reads LNHDA; CDR2 reads SQIVND (reference sequence). This CDR3 comprises 15 residues. As DNA, the CDR3 is TGTGCCAGTAGCTCGACTCCCGACGGATACAATGAGCAGTTCTTC. Residues: CASSSTPDGYNEQFF.

This clone has just a few counts. The chain joins TRBV12-5 to TRBJ2-3; 7 nucleotides line up with TRBD1. The V gene end was trimmed by 0 bases and the J gene end by 4 bases; junction bases not matched to a gene: 13. Germline assignment: CDR1 LGHNT and CDR2 FRNRAP. The CDR3 has 18 residues. The CDR3 is CASGLVPDGRTGPDTQYF. CDR3 nucleotides: TGTGCTAGTGGTTTGGTACCCGATGGACGGACAGGTCCAGATACGCAGTATTTT.

For the CDR3, the DNA is TGTGCCAGCAGTGTCGGGGTTGAGGACTATGAGCAGTTCTTC. Protein product: CASSVGVEDYEQFF. This chain connects TRBV6-4 to TRBJ2-1, with D possibly matching TRBD2 (5 bases). From germline, CDR1 is MRHNA and CDR2 SNTAGT. The CDR3 sequence is 14 residues long. V gave up 4 bases and J gave up 8 bases, with 15 bases separating them.

The rearrangement joins TRBV11-1 to TRBJ1-1; a weak D match, TRBD1 (6 bases). CDR3 length: 16 residues. V dropped 5 bases and J dropped 4 bases, with 20 bases sitting between them. Germline values: CDR1 SGHAT, CDR2 FQDESV (reference sequence). The chain's CDR3 is CASSPRGGALITEAFF. The DNA of the CDR3 is TGTGCCAGCAGCCCCAGGGGAGGGGCTTTGATCACTGAAGCTTTCTTT.

The rearrangement joins TRBV24-1 to TRBJ2-5; D remains ambiguous. The V end lost 7 bases, the J end lost 5 bases, and 13 bases lay between the germline ends. The CDR3 has 13 residues. CDR1 and CDR2 from the germline V gene are KGHDR and SFDVKD. The DNA of the CDR3 is TGTGCCACCAGGCAAGGGTCCGGGGAGACCCAGTACTTC. It translates to CATRQGSGETQYF.

J is TRBJ2-2 and V is TRBV3-1 (or the pseudogene TRBV3-2), with D unresolved. Germline CDR1 and CDR2: LGHDT and YNNKEL (reference sequence). This CDR3 comprises 14 residues. Trimming removed 0 bases from V and 2 bases from J, with 4 bases in between. CDR3 sequence: CASSQERNTGELFF. CDR3 coding DNA: TGTGCCAGCAGCCAAGAGAGAAACACCGGGGAGCTGTTTTTT.

This clone showed up just once. The chain combines TRBV7-6 with TRBJ2-3; 9 bases agree with TRBD1. The length of the CDR3 is 17 residues. Germline-derived CDR1 and CDR2 are SGHVS and FNYEAQ. The V and J ends lost 5 bases and 1 base, in that order; junction bases with no gene match: 10. The CDR3 protein is CASSLDRGKRGTDTQYF. Here the CDR3 DNA reads TGTGCCAGCAGCCTTGACAGGGGGAAGAGGGGCACAGATACGCAGTATTTT.

This chain uses TRBV30 with TRBJ1-6, with D maybe TRBD1 (5 bases). Germline CDR1 reads GTSNPN; CDR2 reads SVGIG (reference sequence). The V end was cut by 0 bases, the J end by 0 bases, with 15 bases between. The CDR3 has 18 residues. CDR3 sequence: CAWSVGRTLSSYNSPLHF. The CDR3 DNA reads TGTGCCTGGAGTGTAGGGCGGACACTGAGCTCCTATAATTCACCCCTCCACTTT.

The genes are TRBV6-5 and TRBJ2-7; a possible D gene is TRBD1 (5 bases). The germline CDR1 and CDR2 sequences are MNHEY and SVGAGI. The ends were cut back, 7 bases at V and 4 bases at J, with 17 bases in the middle. The CDR3 totals 14 residues. The CDR3 sequence: CASTPGQGGYEQYF. For the CDR3, the DNA is TGTGCCAGCACCCCCGGGCAGGGTGGGTACGAGCAGTACTTC.

The genes are TRBV19 and TRBJ1-3, with 7 bases matching TRBD1. After removal of 7 bases from V and 0 bases from J, the junction contained 9 bases not matched to a gene. The CDR3 covers 16 residues. The germline gives CDR1 LNHDA, CDR2 SQIVND (reference sequence). CDR3 sequence (DNA): TGTGCCAGTACCAATCCCAGGGGGGACTCTGGAAACACCATATATTTT. Translating it yields CASTNPRGDSGNTIYF.

The chain combines TRBV5-1 with TRBJ2-5; 9 positions agree with TRBD1. V gave up 5 bases and J gave up 4 bases; unmatched junction bases: 12. Germline V CDR1 and CDR2: SGHRS, YFSETQ. This CDR3 comprises 16 residues. The CDR3 region has the DNA TGCGCCAGCAGTCGGCTCCCGGACAGGGGCGGAGAGACCCAGTACTTC. This translates into CASSRLPDRGGETQYF.

The J gene is TRBJ2-3, the V gene TRBV24-1; TRBD2 matches at 8 bases. CDR3 length equals 15 residues. V dropped 6 bases and J dropped 4; count of bases not matched to a gene: 8. Germline V gene data show CDR1 as KGHDR and CDR2 as SFDVKD. The CDR3: CATSPRRGAADTQYF. CDR3 DNA sequence: TGTGCCACCAGTCCTAGGCGGGGGGCCGCAGATACGCAGTATTTT.

The V call is TRBV19, the J call TRBJ1-1; 8 bases map to TRBD1. Losses at the gene ends were 3 bases for V and 5 bases for J; bases not matched to a gene: 2. Germline loops: CDR1 LNHDA, CDR2 SQIVND (reference sequence). The CDR3 runs to 13 residues. The CDR3 loop is CASSMWTGTEAFF. As DNA, the CDR3 is TGTGCCAGTAGTATGTGGACAGGGACTGAAGCTTTCTTT.

This chain connects TRBV9 to TRBJ2-2; no firm D call. V dropped 0 bases and J dropped 5 bases, with 5 bases sitting between them. This CDR3 has 13 residues. Germline-derived CDR1 and CDR2 are SGDLS and YYNGEE. The CDR3, as DNA: TGTGCCAGCAGCGTAGTAGAGACCGGGGAGCTGTTTTTT. Its translation: CASSVVETGELFF. The full variable domain, completed using reference TRBV9 and TRBJ2-2, is DSGVTQTPKHLITATGQRVTLRCSPRSGDLSVYWYQQSLDQGLQFLIQYYNGEERAKGNILERFSAQQFPDLHSELNLSSLELGDSALYFCASSVVETGELFFGEGSRLTVL.

The chain has TRBV6-1 and TRBJ2-7, with D perhaps TRBD2 (6 bases). Per the germline V gene, CDR1 is MNHNS and CDR2 is SASEGT. The CDR3 is made up of 14 amino acids. V was trimmed by 1 base and J by 5 bases, leaving 12 bases between them. The CDR3 DNA reads TGTGCCAGCAGTGAAGGCGGGGTCGAGGACGAGCAGTACTTC. Amino acid sequence: CASSEGGVEDEQYF.

In DNA form, the CDR3 reads TGTGCCAGCAGCTTCTCGGGCGGGGGTTCACCCCTCCACTTT. Residues: CASSFSGGGSPLHF. The chain recombines TRBV5-8 with TRBJ1-6, with D possibly TRBD1 on 5 matching bases. CDR1 SGHTS and CDR2 YDEGEE come from the germline V gene. Deletions cut 2 bases from V and 9 bases from J, with 12 bases between. The CDR3 is 14 amino acids.

This sequence joins TRBV12-3 or TRBV12-4 and TRBJ1-2; D call uncertain. V lost 3 bases, J lost 2 bases, and 7 bases lay in between. The CDR3 runs to 13 residues. CDR3: CASSFARNYGYTF. The CDR3 coding sequence is TGTGCCAGCAGTTTCGCACGGAACTATGGCTACACCTTC.

V usage is TRBV9 and J usage is TRBJ1-2; the D is unclear. With 0 bases removed from V and 8 bases from J, the gap between germline ends came to 11 bases. Per germline, CDR1 SGDLS and CDR2 YYNGEE. The CDR3 consists of 13 residues. The CDR3 region has the DNA TGTGCCAGCAGCGTAGGAGGAGATCGGGGCTACACCTTC. This gives the protein CASSVGGDRGYTF.

This clone was recorded at least ten times. The chain links TRBV5-1 to TRBJ2-3; 13 bases align to TRBD2. J lost 1 base, V lost 0 bases, and 8 bases had no gene match. This CDR3 has 19 residues. Germline CDR1 and CDR2: SGHRS and YFSETQ. CDR3 sequence (DNA): TGCGCCAGCAGCTTGGGGTGGACTAGCGGGGGTTGGGGCACAGATACGCAGTATTTT. Translating gives CASSLGWTSGGWGTDTQYF. The variable domain in full, with the rest retrieved from reference TRBV5-1 and TRBJ2-3, is KAGVTQTPRYLIKTRGQQVTLSCSPISGHRSVSWYQQTPGQGLQFLFEYFSETQRNKGNFPGRFSGRQFSNSRSEMNVSTLELGDSALYLCASSLGWTSGGWGTDTQYFGPGTRLTVL.